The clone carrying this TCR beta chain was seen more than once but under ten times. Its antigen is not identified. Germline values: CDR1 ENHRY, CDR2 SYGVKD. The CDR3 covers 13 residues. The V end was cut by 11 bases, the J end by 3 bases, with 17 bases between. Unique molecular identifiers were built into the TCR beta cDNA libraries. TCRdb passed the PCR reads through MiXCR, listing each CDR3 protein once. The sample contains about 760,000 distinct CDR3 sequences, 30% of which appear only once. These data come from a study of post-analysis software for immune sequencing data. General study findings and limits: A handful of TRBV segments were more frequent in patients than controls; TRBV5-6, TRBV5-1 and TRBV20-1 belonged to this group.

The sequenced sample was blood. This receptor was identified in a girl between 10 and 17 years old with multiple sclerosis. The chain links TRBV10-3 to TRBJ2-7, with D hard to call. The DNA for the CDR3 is TGTGCCGCCAAGGCAGACTCTTACTACGAGCAGTACTTC. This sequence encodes CAAKADSYYEQYF.